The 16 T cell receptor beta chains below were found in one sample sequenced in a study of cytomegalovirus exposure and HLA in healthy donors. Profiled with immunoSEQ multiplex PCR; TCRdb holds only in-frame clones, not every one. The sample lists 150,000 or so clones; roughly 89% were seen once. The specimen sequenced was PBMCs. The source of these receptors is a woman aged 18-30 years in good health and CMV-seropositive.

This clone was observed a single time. CDR3 DNA: TGTGCCACCAGCAGCTGGGTAGCTAGAACCGGGGAGCTGTTTTTT. This codes for CATSSWVARTGELFF. The chain uses TRBV15 and TRBJ2-2; D unclear. V lost 3 bases and J 5 bases, leaving 13 bases between the germline ends. The CDR3 is made up of 15 amino acids. Germline CDR1 reads LNHNV; CDR2 reads YYDKDF (reference sequence).

The CDR3 sequence is CSAATIEQYF. The CDR3 region has the DNA TGCAGTGCCGCGACTATCGAGCAGTACTTC. This rearrangement joins TRBV20-1 to TRBJ2-7; D is possibly TRBD2 (5 bases). With 6 bases removed from V and 6 bases from J, the gap between germline ends came to 9 bases. Germline lookup yields CDR1 DFQATT and CDR2 SNEGSKA (reference sequence). This CDR3 contains 10 residues.

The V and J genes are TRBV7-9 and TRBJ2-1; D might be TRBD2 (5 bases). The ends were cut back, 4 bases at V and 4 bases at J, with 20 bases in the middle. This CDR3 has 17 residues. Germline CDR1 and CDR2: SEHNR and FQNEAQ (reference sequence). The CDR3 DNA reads TGTGCCAGCAGCTCTAGAGGGCAGTCGCGGGCTTACAATGAGCAGTTCTTC. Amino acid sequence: CASSSRGQSRAYNEQFF.

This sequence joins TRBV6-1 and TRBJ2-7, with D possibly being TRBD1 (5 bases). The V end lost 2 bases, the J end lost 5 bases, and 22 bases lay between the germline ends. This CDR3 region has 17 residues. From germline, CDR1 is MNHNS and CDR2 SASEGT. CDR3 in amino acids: CASSESGRSLPRDEQYF. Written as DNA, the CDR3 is TGTGCCAGCAGTGAATCGGGCAGGAGCCTACCCAGGGACGAGCAGTACTTC.

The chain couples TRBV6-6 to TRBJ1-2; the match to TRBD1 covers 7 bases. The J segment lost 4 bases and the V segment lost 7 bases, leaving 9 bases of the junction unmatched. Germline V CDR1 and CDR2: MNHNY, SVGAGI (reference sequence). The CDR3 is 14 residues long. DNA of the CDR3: TGTGCCAGCACCCTACAGGGGAATGGCTATGGCTACACCTTC. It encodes CASTLQGNGYGYTF.

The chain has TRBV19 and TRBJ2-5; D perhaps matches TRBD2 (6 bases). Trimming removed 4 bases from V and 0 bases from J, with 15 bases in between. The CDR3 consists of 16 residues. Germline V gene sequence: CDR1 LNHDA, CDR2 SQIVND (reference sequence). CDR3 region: CASSTRTTMYQETQYF. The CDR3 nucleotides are TGTGCCAGTAGTACGAGGACTACCATGTACCAAGAGACCCAGTACTTC.

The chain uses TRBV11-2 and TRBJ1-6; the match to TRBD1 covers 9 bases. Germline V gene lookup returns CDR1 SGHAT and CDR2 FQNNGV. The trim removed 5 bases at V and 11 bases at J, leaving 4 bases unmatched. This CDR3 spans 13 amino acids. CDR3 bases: TGTGCCAGCAGCAAACGACAGGGGGCACCCCTCCACTTT. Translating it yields CASSKRQGAPLHF.

The CDR3 loop is CASGGNSYEQYF. The CDR3 DNA follows: TGTGCCAGCGGGGGGAATTCCTACGAGCAGTACTTC. V gene TRBV6-5 combines with J gene TRBJ2-7; D possibly corresponds to TRBD2 (6 bases). The V gene lost 8 bases and the J gene lost 1 base, with 9 bases spanning the gap. Germline CDR1 MNHEY, CDR2 SVGAGI. The CDR3 contains 12 residues.

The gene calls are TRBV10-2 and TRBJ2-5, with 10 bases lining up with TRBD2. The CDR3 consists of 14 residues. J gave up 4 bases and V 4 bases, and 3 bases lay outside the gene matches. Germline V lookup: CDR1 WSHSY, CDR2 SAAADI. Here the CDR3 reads CASSVAGGPETQYF. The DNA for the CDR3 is TGCGCCAGCAGTGTAGCGGGGGGCCCAGAGACCCAGTACTTC.

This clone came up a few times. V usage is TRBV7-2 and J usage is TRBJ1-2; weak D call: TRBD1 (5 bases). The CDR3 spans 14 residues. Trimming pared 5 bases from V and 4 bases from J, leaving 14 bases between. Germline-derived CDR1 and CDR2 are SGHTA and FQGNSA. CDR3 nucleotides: TGTGCCAGCAGCGTATCAACGGGGGTCTATGGCTACACCTTC. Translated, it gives CASSVSTGVYGYTF.

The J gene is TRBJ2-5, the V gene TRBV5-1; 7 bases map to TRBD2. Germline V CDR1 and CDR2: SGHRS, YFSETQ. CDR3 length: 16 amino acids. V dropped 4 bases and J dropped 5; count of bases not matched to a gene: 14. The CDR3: CASSHPTSLGEETQYF. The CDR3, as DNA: TGCGCCAGCAGCCATCCGACTAGCCTTGGAGAGGAGACCCAGTACTTC.

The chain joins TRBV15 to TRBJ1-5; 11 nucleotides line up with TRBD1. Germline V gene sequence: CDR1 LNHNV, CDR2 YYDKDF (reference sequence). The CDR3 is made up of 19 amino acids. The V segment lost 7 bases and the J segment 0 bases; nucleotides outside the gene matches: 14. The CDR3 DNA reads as TGTGCCACCACCTCGATACCGGGACAGGGGGACCTTAGCAATCAGCCCCAGCATTTT. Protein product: CATTSIPGQGDLSNQPQHF.

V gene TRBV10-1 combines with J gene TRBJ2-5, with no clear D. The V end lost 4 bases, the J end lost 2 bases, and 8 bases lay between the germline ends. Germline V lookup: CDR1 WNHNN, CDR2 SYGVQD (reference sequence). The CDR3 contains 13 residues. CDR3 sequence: CASSAEQQETQYF. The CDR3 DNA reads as TGCGCCAGCAGTGCGGAGCAGCAAGAGACCCAGTACTTC.

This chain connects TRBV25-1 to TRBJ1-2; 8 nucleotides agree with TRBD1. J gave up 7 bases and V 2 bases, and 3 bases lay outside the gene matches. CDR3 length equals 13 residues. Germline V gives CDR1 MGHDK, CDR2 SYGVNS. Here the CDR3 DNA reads TGTGCCAGCAGTGAAAGGCAGGGGGCTGGCTACACCTTC. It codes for CASSERQGAGYTF.

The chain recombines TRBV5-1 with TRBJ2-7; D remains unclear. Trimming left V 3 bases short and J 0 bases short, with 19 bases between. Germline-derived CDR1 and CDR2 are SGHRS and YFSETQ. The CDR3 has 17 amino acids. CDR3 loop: CASSSQARSSFSYEQYF. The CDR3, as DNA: TGCGCCAGCAGCTCCCAGGCCCGTAGTTCCTTCTCCTACGAGCAGTACTTC.

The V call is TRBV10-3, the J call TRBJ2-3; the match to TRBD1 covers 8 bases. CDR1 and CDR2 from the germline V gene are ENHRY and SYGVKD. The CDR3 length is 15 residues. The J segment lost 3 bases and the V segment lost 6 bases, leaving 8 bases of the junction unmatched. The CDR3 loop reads CAISKAGQGTDTQYF. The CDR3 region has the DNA TGTGCCATCAGCAAGGCCGGACAGGGAACAGATACGCAGTATTTT.